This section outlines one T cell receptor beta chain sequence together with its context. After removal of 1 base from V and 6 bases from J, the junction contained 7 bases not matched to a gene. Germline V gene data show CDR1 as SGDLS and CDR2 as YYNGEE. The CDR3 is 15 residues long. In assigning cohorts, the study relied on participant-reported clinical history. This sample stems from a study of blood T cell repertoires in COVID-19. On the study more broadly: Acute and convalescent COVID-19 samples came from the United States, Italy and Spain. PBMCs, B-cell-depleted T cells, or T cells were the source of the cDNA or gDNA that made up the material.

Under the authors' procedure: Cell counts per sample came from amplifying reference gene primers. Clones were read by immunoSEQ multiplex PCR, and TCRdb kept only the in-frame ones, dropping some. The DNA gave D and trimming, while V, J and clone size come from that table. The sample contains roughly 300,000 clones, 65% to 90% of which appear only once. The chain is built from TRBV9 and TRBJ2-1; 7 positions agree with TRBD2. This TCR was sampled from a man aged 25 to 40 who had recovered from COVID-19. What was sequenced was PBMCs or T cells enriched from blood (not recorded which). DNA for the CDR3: TGTGCCAGCAGCGTACGCGGGAGTTTTAGCAATGAGCAGTTCTTC. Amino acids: CASSVRGSFSNEQFF.